This TCR beta chain was recovered during a study of T cell responses to AZD1222 COVID-19 vaccine. Study results and caveats: The peak T cell response came first, and repertoires were sampled only after it. Donors were largely white British and mainly female; clonal diversity was possibly underestimated.

In the case of this clone: Antigen specificity is unknown.

V gave up 0 bases and J gave up 4 bases, with 12 bases separating them. Germline assignment: CDR1 MNHNY and CDR2 SVGAGI (reference sequence). The CDR3 has 15 amino acids. Method: immunoSEQ multiplex PCR; TCRdb's copy keeps in-frame clones and lacks some. The sample has tens of thousands of clones, about nine tenths seen once. The chain links TRBV6-6 to TRBJ1-1, with a possible D match to TRBD1 (5 bases). The sample here was peripheral blood, taken on day 0 of AZD1222 vaccination. This TCR was recovered from an adult in good health. This CDR3 is CASSYSTEGTTEAFF. In DNA form, the CDR3 reads TGTGCCAGCAGTTACTCGACCGAGGGGACCACTGAAGCTTTCTTT.